These 21 T cell receptor beta chains came from one sample sequenced in a study of cytomegalovirus exposure and HLA in healthy donors. PCR primers comprised 60 Vbeta and 13 Jbeta primers. The method was immunoSEQ multiplex PCR; TCRdb's version includes in-frame clones alone and lacks a portion of them. This sample carries fewer than 150,000 clones, about 80% of them seen once, and the ten largest clones take 6.5% to 8%. Sequencing input: PBMCs. These TCRs come from a man aged 35 to 55 in good health and CMV-seropositive.

The chain has TRBV6-5 and TRBJ1-2, with 10 bases lining up with TRBD1. This CDR3 comprises 13 residues. V gave up 6 bases and J gave up 7 bases; unmatched junction bases: 5. Germline V gives CDR1 MNHEY, CDR2 SVGAGI. Here the CDR3 DNA reads TGTGCCAGCAGACTCGGGACAGGGGCTGGCTACACCTTC. Its translation: CASRLGTGAGYTF.

The rearrangement links TRBV28 to TRBJ2-7; 14 nucleotides agree with TRBD2. The germline V gene encodes CDR1 MDHEN and CDR2 SYDVKM. The CDR3 is 18 amino acids. With 5 bases clipped from V and 5 bases from J, the junction kept 14 bases outside the gene matches. The CDR3 DNA follows: TGTGCCAGCAGTCCCGGGGACATCGGACTAGCGGGAGGTCACGAGCAGTACTTC. Translation: CASSPGDIGLAGGHEQYF.

The V gene is TRBV19, the J gene TRBJ2-2; a possible D gene is TRBD2 (6 bases). V lost 7 bases to trimming and J lost 3 bases, with 15 bases between them. The CDR3 is 15 residues long. The germline V gene encodes CDR1 LNHDA and CDR2 SQIVND (reference sequence). CDR3 region: CASKYGGGDTGELFF. The CDR3 DNA reads TGTGCCAGTAAATATGGGGGAGGCGACACCGGGGAGCTGTTTTTT.

The CDR3 DNA reads as TGCGCCAGCAGCCAAGATAGGGGACAGTCCTATGGCTACACCTTC. Its protein product is CASSQDRGQSYGYTF. This sequence joins TRBV4-1 and TRBJ1-2; TRBD1 aligns across 7 bases. The CDR3 has 15 residues. Unmatched junction bases numbered 5, after V lost 0 bases and J lost 4 bases. CDR1 is MGHRA and CDR2 is YSYEKL in the germline V gene.

The V and J genes are TRBV19 and TRBJ1-2; D possibly corresponds to TRBD1 (6 bases). Germline assignment: CDR1 LNHDA and CDR2 SQIVND (reference sequence). Trimming removed 5 bases from V and 6 bases from J, with 7 bases in between. The CDR3 covers 11 residues. This chain's CDR3 is CASSYRDGYTF. The DNA for the CDR3 is TGTGCCAGTAGTTACAGGGATGGCTACACCTTC.

This chain connects TRBV5-4 to TRBJ2-5; 10 positions match TRBD1. CDR3 length: 15 amino acids. Unmatched junction bases numbered 4, after V lost 0 bases and J lost 5 bases. Per germline, CDR1 SGHNT and CDR2 YYREEE (reference sequence). CDR3 nucleotide sequence: TGTGCCAGCAGCTTGGTGGGACAGGGGAAGGAGACCCAGTACTTC. Its translation: CASSLVGQGKETQYF.

V usage is TRBV6-1 and J usage is TRBJ1-1; TRBD1 agrees at 7 bases. J was trimmed by 4 bases and V by 4 bases; bases with no gene match: 12. Per germline, CDR1 MNHNS and CDR2 SASEGT. The CDR3 extends over 16 amino acids. This CDR3 is CASSGRVFQGGTEAFF. The CDR3 coding sequence is TGTGCCAGCAGTGGGCGGGTCTTCCAGGGGGGCACTGAAGCTTTCTTT.

This sequence joins TRBV25-1 and TRBJ2-1; 10 bases align to TRBD2. Germline CDR1 MGHDK, CDR2 SYGVNS. With V trimmed by 7 bases and J by 2 bases, 8 bases remained unmatched. CDR3 length: 16 amino acids. DNA of the CDR3: TGTGCCAGCACAGAGCGGGAGGGCCAGCCCTACAATGAGCAGTTCTTC. As protein: CASTEREGQPYNEQFF.

The gene calls are TRBV6-4 and TRBJ1-3; TRBD1 matches at 7 bases. There are 19 residues in the CDR3. V dropped 8 bases and J dropped 2; count of bases not matched to a gene: 21. CDR1 and CDR2 (germline): MRHNA, SNTAGT. The CDR3 sequence is CASLTPRGRGTSPGNTIYF. The DNA of the CDR3 is TGTGCCAGCTTAACCCCACGGGGCAGGGGGACGAGCCCTGGAAACACCATATATTTT.

The V and J genes are TRBV4-1 and TRBJ1-2; D is unresolved. In germline, CDR1 is MGHRA, CDR2 YSYEKL. This CDR3 comprises 16 residues. Deletions cut 4 bases from V and 7 bases from J, with 22 bases between. DNA of the CDR3: TGCGCCAGCAGCCCAGAACCAAACCTAGCGTCCGGTGGCTACACCTTC. It is translated as CASSPEPNLASGGYTF.

The V and J genes are TRBV19 and TRBJ1-5; D is unresolved. CDR1 and CDR2 from the germline V gene are LNHDA and SQIVND (reference sequence). V was shortened by 3 bases and J by 9 bases, with 12 bases between the two germline ends. The CDR3 totals 13 residues. This CDR3 reads CASSILQNRPQHF. The CDR3 DNA reads TGTGCCAGTAGTATCCTCCAGAACCGGCCCCAGCATTTT. The complete variable domain, with remaining parts taken from reference TRBV19 and TRBJ1-5, reads DGGITQSPKYLFRKEGQNVTLSCEQNLNHDAMYWYRQDPGQGLRLIYYSQIVNDFQKGDIAEGYSVSREKKESFPLTVTSAQKNPTAFYLCASSILQNRPQHFGDGTRLSIL.

DNA for the CDR3: TGTGCCTGGAGTGTATCGTCAGAGCAGGATAATCAGCCCCAGCATTTT. Translating it yields CAWSVSSEQDNQPQHF. The chain uses TRBV30 and TRBJ1-5; no firm D call. Germline CDR1 is GTSNPN and CDR2 is SVGIG (reference sequence). V shed 0 bases and J shed 4 bases, with 16 bases lying between them. CDR3 length equals 16 residues.

The rearrangement joins TRBV19 to TRBJ1-1; 10 bases map to TRBD1. Germline trimming cut 0 bases from V and 5 bases from J; bases unmatched to any gene: 6. Germline values: CDR1 LNHDA, CDR2 SQIVND (reference sequence). The CDR3 extends over 16 amino acids. The CDR3 region is CASSIDLRQGATEAFF. CDR3 sequence (DNA): TGTGCCAGTAGTATAGATCTGAGACAGGGGGCAACTGAAGCTTTCTTT.

This clone has a handful of counts. The chain couples TRBV5-1 to TRBJ1-2, with 8 positions matching TRBD1. With V trimmed by 0 bases and J by 7 bases, 14 bases remained unmatched. CDR3 length equals 17 residues. The germline gives CDR1 SGHRS, CDR2 YFSETQ. The CDR3 is CASSLAETQGVKSGYTF. The CDR3 DNA follows: TGCGCCAGCAGCTTGGCCGAAACACAGGGGGTAAAAAGTGGCTACACCTTC.

This chain joins TRBV5-1 and TRBJ2-7; 12 bases are a match to TRBD1. The CDR3 covers 15 residues. Trimming at V came to 0 bases and at J to 7 bases, leaving 5 bases not matched to a gene. Germline loops: CDR1 SGHRS, CDR2 YFSETQ. CDR3 nucleotides: TGCGCCAGCAGCTTGGCCGGGACAGGGGGCGAAGAGCAGTACTTC. Protein: CASSLAGTGGEEQYF.

The J gene is TRBJ1-2, the V gene TRBV19; a weak D match, TRBD1 (6 bases). The germline V gene has CDR1 LNHDA and CDR2 SQIVND (reference sequence). Between the trimmed V and J ends, which lost 4 bases and 4 bases, there was a span of 10 bases. The CDR3 extends over 13 amino acids. The CDR3 protein is CASSTGQSYGYTF. The DNA of the CDR3 is TGTGCCAGTAGTACGGGACAAAGCTATGGCTACACCTTC.

The chain uses TRBV5-5 and TRBJ2-7, with TRBD2 identical over 10 bases. CDR1 SGHKS and CDR2 YYEKEE come from the germline V gene (reference sequence). The CDR3 is 15 residues long. V trimming: 4 bases; J trimming: 3 bases; junction bases outside the gene matches: 7. The CDR3 reads CASSGSGRAIYEQYF. In DNA form, the CDR3 reads TGTGCCAGCAGCGGGAGCGGGAGGGCCATCTACGAGCAGTACTTC.

The V gene is TRBV7-9, the J gene TRBJ2-7, with TRBD2 identical over 9 bases. Trimming at V came to 6 bases and at J to 3 bases, leaving 6 bases not matched to a gene. This CDR3 has 14 amino acids. Per the germline V gene, CDR1 is SEHNR and CDR2 is FQNEAQ (reference sequence). Here the CDR3 DNA reads TGTGCCAGCAGGGAGGGGCGGGAGGGCTACGAGCAGTACTTC. Amino acids: CASREGREGYEQYF.

This clone has just one count. The chain recombines TRBV19 with TRBJ1-5; no definite D call. From germline, CDR1 is LNHDA and CDR2 SQIVND (reference sequence). V was shortened by 0 bases and J by 7 bases, with 7 bases between the two germline ends. The CDR3 is made up of 13 amino acids. The CDR3 region has the DNA TGTGCCAGTAGTATAGATCTAGAACAGCCCCAGCATTTT. The encoded protein is CASSIDLEQPQHF. The variable domain in full, completed from reference TRBV19 and TRBJ1-5, reads DGGITQSPKYLFRKEGQNVTLSCEQNLNHDAMYWYRQDPGQGLRLIYYSQIVNDFQKGDIAEGYSVSREKKESFPLTVTSAQKNPTAFYLCASSIDLEQPQHFGDGTRLSIL.

This sequence joins TRBV27 and TRBJ2-1; TRBD2 agrees at 7 bases. V trimming: 3 bases; J trimming: 4 bases; junction bases outside the gene matches: 6. CDR1 and CDR2 from the germline V gene are MNHEY and SMNVEV (reference sequence). CDR3 length: 15 residues. CDR3 DNA sequence: TGTGCCAGCAGTTTGCCGCTAGCGGAGTACAATGAGCAGTTCTTC. It specifies CASSLPLAEYNEQFF.

This clone was found a few times. The chain has TRBV2 and TRBJ1-5; maybe TRBD1 (6 bases). CDR3 length: 15 residues. The germline gives CDR1 SNHLY, CDR2 FYNNEI. Trimming shortened V by 2 bases and J by 2 bases, and 10 bases separated the two germline ends. The CDR3 reads CASSEWGGRNQPQHF. The CDR3 DNA reads as TGTGCCAGCAGTGAATGGGGGGGCCGCAATCAGCCCCAGCATTTT. The whole variable domain, filled in from reference TRBV2 and TRBJ1-5, reads EPEVTQTPSHQVTQMGQEVILRCVPISNHLYFYWYRQILGQKVEFLVSFYNNEISEKSEIFDDQFSVERPDGSNFTLKIRSTKLEDSAMYFCASSEWGGRNQPQHFGDGTRLSIL.